This T cell receptor beta chain originates from a study of blood T cell repertoires in COVID-19. Study-wide background: T cells, B-cell-depleted T cells, or PBMCs supplied cDNA or gDNA.

Germline values: CDR1 SGHTA, CDR2 FQGNSA. V gave up 5 bases and J gave up 1 base, with 3 bases separating them. The CDR3 spans 11 residues. A word on this clone: At the DNA level, this CDR3 is encoded by other sequences in the same sample as well.

Per the authors' pipeline: Using reference gene primer amplification, nucleated cell counts were estimated. TCRdb keeps only in-frame clones here, not all; method: immunoSEQ multiplex PCR. The V and J calls and clone size were taken over from that table, and D and trimming were inferred from the DNA. The sample holds around 250,000 clones, more than 75% seen once. The clonotype comes from a man older than 75 with acute or convalescent COVID-19. Sequencing was performed on peripheral blood. The rearrangement uses TRBV7-2 and TRBJ2-7; D remains unclear. Here the CDR3 DNA reads TGTGCCAGCAGCCCATCCTACGAGCAGTACTTC. This sequence encodes CASSPSYEQYF.